The rows below give T cell receptor beta chains drawn from one sample of a study of CD8 T cells in Susac syndrome. Each CDR3 protein is one row after TCRdb ran MiXCR on the immunoSEQ multiplex PCR reads. The data hold about 300,000 distinct CDR3 sequences, with roughly 90% observed a single time. The sample consisted of CD8+ T cells from PBMCs. All receptors come from a human donor with multiple sclerosis. Each CDR3 is given with its conserved first and last residue. D genes are given only for firm matches. Size is stated for part of the rows, as once, few or many counts, or as a class when the clone is expanded.

NA | TRBJ2-7 | TRBV12-3/TRBV12-4 | NA | CASSFGAGEMAYEQYF | TGTGCCAGCAGTTTTGGCGCAGGGGAAATGGCCTACGAGCAGTACTTC
NA | TRBJ1-2 | TRBV14 | NA | CASSQFGGSSFYGYTF | TGTGCCAGCAGCCAATTCGGGGGCAGTTCCTTCTATGGCTACACCTTC
NA | TRBJ2-1 | TRBV11-3 | NA | CASSEAGNEQFF | TGTGCCAGCTCGGAGGCTGGCAATGAGCAGTTCTTC
NA | TRBJ2-2 | TRBV28 | NA | CASSSDRVATNTGELFF | TGTGCCAGCAGTTCGGACAGAGTCGCGACGAACACCGGGGAGCTGTTTTTT
TRBD1 | TRBJ1-4 | TRBV9 | NA | CASSDPGTANEKLFF | TGTGCCAGCAGCGATCCGGGGACAGCTAATGAAAAACTGTTTTTT
TRBD2 | TRBJ2-3 | TRBV19 | NA | CASSPSGGGAYTQYF | TGTGCCAGTAGTCCCTCGGGCGGGGGGGCTTATACGCAGTATTTT
TRBD1 | TRBJ2-7 | TRBV4-3 | once | CASSLMTGTGNYEQYF | TGCGCCAGCAGCCTAATGACCGGGACAGGGAACTACGAGCAGTACTTC
NA | TRBJ2-1 | TRBV14 | NA | CASGLGGAWEQFF | TGTGCCAGCGGCCTGGGGGGGGCGTGGGAGCAGTTCTTC
TRBD2 | TRBJ2-7 | TRBV4-2 | once | CASSQDLAGGREQYF | TGTGCCAGCAGCCAAGACCTAGCGGGAGGTCGTGAGCAGTACTTC
TRBD2 | TRBJ2-2 | TRBV6-5 | NA | CASSYSRGVGRANTGELFF | TGTGCCAGCAGTTACTCGAGAGGGGTTGGGAGGGCGAACACCGGGGAGCTGTTTTTT
NA | TRBJ2-3 | TRBV4-1 | NA | CASSSGESGSTDTQYF | TGCGCCAGCAGCTCGGGGGAGAGCGGGAGCACAGATACGCAGTATTTT
NA | TRBJ1-1 | TRBV2 | NA | CASSERAAVSIWGTEAFF | TGTGCCAGCAGTGAGAGGGCGGCGGTGTCGATTTGGGGCACTGAAGCTTTCTTT
TRBD2 | TRBJ2-7 | TRBV15 | NA | CATSGRLAGSYEQYF | TGTGCCACCAGCGGTAGACTAGCGGGATCCTACGAGCAGTACTTC
TRBD1 | TRBJ2-7 | TRBV9 | once | CASSMGGQGHEQYF | TGTGCCAGCAGCATGGGGGGACAGGGCCACGAGCAGTACTTC
NA | TRBJ2-1 | TRBV27 | NA | CASSLAAWESGNEQFF | TGTGCCAGCAGTTTAGCCGCGTGGGAGTCTGGGAATGAGCAGTTCTTC
TRBD2 | TRBJ2-1 | TRBV7-6 | NA | CASSLAASGTYIEQFF | TGTGCCAGCAGCTTAGCCGCTAGCGGGACCTACATTGAGCAGTTCTTC
TRBD1 | TRBJ1-4 | TRBV27 | NA | CASSPGQGAGEKLFF | TGTGCCAGCAGTCCGGGACAGGGGGCGGGTGAAAAACTGTTTTTT
NA | TRBJ2-7 | TRBV19 | NA | CASSILQGHEQYF | TGTGCCAGTAGTATCTTACAGGGCCACGAGCAGTACTTC
NA | TRBJ2-6 | TRBV20-1 | NA | CSASGRGLSGANVLTF | TGCAGTGCTAGTGGGAGGGGGCTGTCAGGGGCCAACGTCCTGACTTTC
TRBD1 | TRBJ1-5 | TRBV7-8 | NA | CASSPRTGVSQPQHF | TGTGCCAGCAGCCCCAGGACAGGGGTTTCTCAGCCCCAGCATTTT
NA | TRBJ2-7 | TRBV28 | once | CASSHGDRTDYEQYF | TGTGCCAGCAGCCATGGGGATAGAACTGATTACGAGCAGTACTTC
TRBD2 | TRBJ2-7 | TRBV5-6 | NA | CASSLELAATYEQYF | TGTGCCAGCAGCTTGGAACTAGCGGCCACCTACGAGCAGTACTTC
NA | TRBJ1-1 | TRBV6-5 | NA | CASSFREGNTEAFF | TGTGCCAGCAGCTTCAGGGAAGGGAACACTGAAGCTTTCTTT
NA | TRBJ2-3 | TRBV14 | NA | CASSQEQGDTRYF | TGTGCCAGCAGCCAAGAACAAGGAGATACGCGGTATTTT
TRBD1 | TRBJ2-5 | TRBV4-2 | NA | CASCQDLATGELKTQYF | TGTGCCAGCTGCCAAGATCTGGCGACAGGGGAATTGAAGACCCAGTACTTC
NA | TRBJ2-3 | TRBV23-1 | NA | CASSQSGNWSVPRRTDTQYF | TGCGCCAGCAGTCAATCGGGGAACTGGAGTGTCCCTAGAAGAACAGATACGCAGTATTTT
NA | TRBJ1-3 | TRBV9 | NA | CASSVEEISGNTIYF | TGTGCCAGCAGCGTAGAGGAGATCTCTGGAAACACCATATATTTT
NA | TRBJ1-5 | TRBV3-1 | NA | CASSPGPDRHQPQHF | TGTGCCAGCAGCCCCGGACCGGACAGACATCAGCCCCAGCATTTT
TRBD2 | TRBJ2-1 | TRBV7-3 | once | CASSPSGGALDEQFF | TGTGCCAGCAGCCCTAGCGGGGGGGCCTTAGATGAGCAGTTCTTC
TRBD1 | TRBJ2-1 | TRBV2 | NA | CASNLGQGNNEQFF | TGTGCCAGCAATTTGGGACAGGGGAACAATGAGCAGTTCTTC
NA | TRBJ1-1 | TRBV7-9 | NA | CASSEQGEAFF | TGTGCCAGCAGCGAACAGGGTGAAGCTTTCTTT
TRBD1 | TRBJ1-3 | TRBV28 | NA | CASSLTGGYGNTIYF | TGTGCCAGCAGTTTAACAGGGGGTTATGGAAACACCATATATTTT
NA | TRBJ2-1 | TRBV4-1 | NA | CASSQITGPGNHEQFF | TGCGCCAGCAGCCAAATTACGGGGCCCGGGAATCATGAGCAGTTCTTC
NA | TRBJ1-4 | TRBV7-8 | NA | CASSLVWGREAGANEKLFF | TGTGCCAGCAGCTTAGTTTGGGGGAGGGAAGCTGGGGCTAATGAAAAACTGTTTTTT
TRBD1 | TRBJ2-5 | TRBV13 | NA | CASSETVGTDQETQYF | TGTGCCAGCAGCGAAACCGTTGGGACAGATCAAGAGACCCAGTACTTC
NA | TRBJ1-3 | TRBV4-1 | NA | CASSQHISSGNTIYF | TGCGCCAGCAGCCAACACATATCCTCTGGAAACACCATATATTTT
NA | TRBJ2-1 | TRBV13 | NA | CASSSTQASPNEQFF | TGTGCCAGCAGCTCCACCCAGGCCAGCCCGAATGAGCAGTTCTTC
NA | TRBJ1-1 | TRBV15 | NA | CATSKGVTEAFF | TGTGCCACCTCAAAAGGGGTCACTGAAGCTTTCTTT
NA | TRBJ1-2 | TRBV5-4 | NA | CASSDWRQAYGYTF | TGTGCCAGCTCGGATTGGAGGCAGGCCTATGGCTACACCTTC
TRBD1 | TRBJ1-1 | TRBV9 | NA | CASSAIQGTEAFF | TGTGCCAGCAGCGCAATACAGGGGACTGAAGCTTTCTTT
NA | TRBJ2-5 | TRBV4-1 | few | CASSQDETQYF | TGCGCCAGCAGCCAAGATGAGACCCAGTACTTC
TRBD1 | TRBJ2-3 | TRBV3-1 | NA | CASSPEFRTGRSTDTQYF | TGTGCCAGCAGCCCAGAATTCCGGACAGGGAGAAGCACAGATACGCAGTATTTT
TRBD1 | TRBJ2-7 | TRBV5-1 | once | CASSENRGSSYEQYF | TGCGCCAGCAGCGAAAACAGGGGGAGCTCCTACGAGCAGTACTTC
NA | TRBJ2-7 | TRBV7-9 | once | CASSLAPPYEQYF | TGTGCCAGCAGCTTAGCGCCTCCCTACGAGCAGTACTTC
NA | TRBJ1-1 | TRBV19 | NA | CASSIGLGEHSEAFF | TGTGCCAGTAGTATAGGATTGGGTGAACACTCTGAAGCTTTCTTT
TRBD2 | TRBJ2-7 | TRBV6-2/TRBV6-3 | NA | CASSLSLLRGASYEQYF | TGTGCCAGCAGTCTCTCCCTTTTGCGGGGGGCTTCCTACGAGCAGTACTTC
NA | TRBJ2-3 | TRBV20-1 | NA | CSARDRAQGLALTDTQYF | TGCAGTGCTAGAGATCGTGCCCAGGGTCTAGCCCTCACGGATACGCAGTATTTT
NA | TRBJ2-7 | TRBV28 | NA | CASRDLDFEQYF | TGTGCCAGCAGGGACCTTGACTTCGAGCAGTACTTC
NA | TRBJ1-1 | TRBV27 | once | CASSGEGNTEAFF | TGTGCCAGCAGTGGGGAGGGAAACACTGAAGCTTTCTTT
NA | TRBJ2-7 | TRBV6-6 | NA | CASSYGKFYEQYF | TGTGCCAGCAGTTACGGCAAGTTCTACGAGCAGTACTTC
TRBD2 | TRBJ2-7 | TRBV27 | once | CASAWGGGAGYEQYF | TGTGCCAGCGCCTGGGGGGGAGGGGCTGGCTACGAGCAGTACTTC
NA | TRBJ1-1 | TRBV20-1 | NA | CSAKGGTEAFF | TGCAGTGCCAAAGGGGGCACTGAAGCTTTCTTT
NA | TRBJ2-1 | TRBV15 | once | CATSRDKGEGREQFF | TGTGCCACCAGCAGAGATAAGGGGGAGGGCCGTGAGCAGTTCTTC
NA | TRBJ2-1 | TRBV30 | NA | CAWSVTSYGYNEQFF | TGTGCCTGGAGTGTAACTAGCTATGGGTACAATGAGCAGTTCTTC
NA | TRBJ1-6 | TRBV7-9 | NA | CASRGGQGSPLHF | TGTGCCAGCCGCGGGGGGCAGGGTTCACCCCTCCACTTT
TRBD1 | TRBJ1-2 | TRBV19 | once | CASSWTGVYGYTF | TGTGCCAGTTCCTGGACAGGGGTCTATGGCTACACCTTC
NA | TRBJ1-5 | TRBV24-1 | few | CATSDLGAAQPQHF | TGTGCCACCAGTGATTTAGGGGCTGCTCAGCCCCAGCATTTT
NA | TRBJ2-2 | TRBV5-4 | NA | CASSLVASSLSNTGELFF | TGTGCCAGCAGCTTGGTGGCGTCCAGCTTATCGAACACCGGGGAGCTGTTTTTT
NA | TRBJ2-1 | TRBV6-1 | NA | CASSEWASSYNEQFF | TGTGCCAGCAGTGAATGGGCATCCTCCTACAATGAGCAGTTCTTC